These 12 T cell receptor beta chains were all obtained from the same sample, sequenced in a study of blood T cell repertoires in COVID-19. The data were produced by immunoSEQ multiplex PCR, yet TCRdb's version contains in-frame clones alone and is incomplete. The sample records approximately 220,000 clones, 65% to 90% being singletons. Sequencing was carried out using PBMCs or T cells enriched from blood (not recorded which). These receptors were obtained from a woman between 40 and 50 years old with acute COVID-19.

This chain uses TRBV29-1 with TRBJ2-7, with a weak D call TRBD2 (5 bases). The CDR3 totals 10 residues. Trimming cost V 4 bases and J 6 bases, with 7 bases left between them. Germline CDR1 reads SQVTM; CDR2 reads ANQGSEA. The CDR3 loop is CSVVGVEQYF. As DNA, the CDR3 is TGCAGCGTTGTCGGGGTCGAGCAGTACTTC.

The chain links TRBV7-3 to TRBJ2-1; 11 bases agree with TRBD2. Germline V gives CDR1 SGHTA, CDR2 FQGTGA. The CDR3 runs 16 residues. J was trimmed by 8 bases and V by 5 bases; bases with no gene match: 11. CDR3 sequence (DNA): TGTGCCAGCAGCCCAGGACTAGCGGGTGCTTGGGATGAGCAGTTCTTC. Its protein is CASSPGLAGAWDEQFF.

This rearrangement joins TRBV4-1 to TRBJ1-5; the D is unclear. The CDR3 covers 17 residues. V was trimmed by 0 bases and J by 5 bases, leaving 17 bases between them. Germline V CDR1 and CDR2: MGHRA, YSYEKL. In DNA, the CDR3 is TGCGCCAGCAGCCAAGATGTAACCGCGGTCGAACATCAGCCCCAGCATTTT. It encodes CASSQDVTAVEHQPQHF.

This CDR3 is CASTYSGRGTGELFF. The CDR3 DNA reads TGTGCCAGCACTTATAGCGGGAGAGGAACCGGGGAGCTGTTTTTT. The chain has TRBV6-2 or TRBV6-3 and TRBJ2-2; 9 bases align to TRBD2. The CDR3 contains 15 residues. The V segment lost 7 bases and the J segment 5 bases; nucleotides outside the gene matches: 8. Germline CDR1 reads MNHEY; CDR2 reads SVGEGT.

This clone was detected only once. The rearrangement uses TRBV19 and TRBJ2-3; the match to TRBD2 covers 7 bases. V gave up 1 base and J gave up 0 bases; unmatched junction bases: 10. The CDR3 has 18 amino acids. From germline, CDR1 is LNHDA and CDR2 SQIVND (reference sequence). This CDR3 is CASSIGRDYSSSTDTQYF. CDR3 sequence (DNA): TGTGCCAGTAGTATAGGGAGGGACTACTCCTCTAGCACAGATACGCAGTATTTT.

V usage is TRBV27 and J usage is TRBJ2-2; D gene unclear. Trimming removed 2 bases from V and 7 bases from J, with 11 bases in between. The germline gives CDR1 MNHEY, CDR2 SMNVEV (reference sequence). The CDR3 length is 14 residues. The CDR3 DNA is TGTGCCAGCAGTTTACGAGTGTTGTACGGGGAGCTGTTTTTT. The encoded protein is CASSLRVLYGELFF.

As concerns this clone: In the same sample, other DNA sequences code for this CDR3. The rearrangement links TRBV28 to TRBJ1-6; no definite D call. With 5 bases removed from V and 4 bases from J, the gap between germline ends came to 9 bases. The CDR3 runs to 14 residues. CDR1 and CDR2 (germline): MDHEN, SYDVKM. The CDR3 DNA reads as TGTGCCAGCAGTCCTGGAGGGTATAATTCACCCCTCCACTTT. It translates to CASSPGGYNSPLHF. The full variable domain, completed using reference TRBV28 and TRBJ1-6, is DVKVTQSSRYLVKRTGEKVFLECVQDMDHENMFWYRQDPGLGLRLIYFSYDVKMKEKGDIPEGYSVSREKKERFSLILESASTNQTSMYLCASSPGGYNSPLHFGNGTRLTVT.

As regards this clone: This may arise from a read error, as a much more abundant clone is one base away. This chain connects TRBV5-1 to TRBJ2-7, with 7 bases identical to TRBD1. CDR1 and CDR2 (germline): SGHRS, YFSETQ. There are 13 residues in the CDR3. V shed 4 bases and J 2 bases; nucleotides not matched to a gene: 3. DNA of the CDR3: TGCGCCAGCAGCCCGGGACAGACCTACGAGCAGTACTTC. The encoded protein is CASSPGQTYEQYF. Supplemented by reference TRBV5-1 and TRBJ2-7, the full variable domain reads KAGVTQTPRYLIKTRGQQVTLSCSPISGHRSVSWYQQTPGQGLQFLFEYFSETQRNKGNFPGRFSGRQFSNSRSEMNVSTLELGDSALYLCASSPGQTYEQYFGPGTRLTVT.

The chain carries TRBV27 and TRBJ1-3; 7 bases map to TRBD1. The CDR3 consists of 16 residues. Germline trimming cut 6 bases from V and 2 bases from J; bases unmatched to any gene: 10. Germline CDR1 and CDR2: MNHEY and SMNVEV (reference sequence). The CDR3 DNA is TGTGCCAGCAGACCTTACCGGGACAGCCCTGGAAACACCATATATTTT. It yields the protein CASRPYRDSPGNTIYF.

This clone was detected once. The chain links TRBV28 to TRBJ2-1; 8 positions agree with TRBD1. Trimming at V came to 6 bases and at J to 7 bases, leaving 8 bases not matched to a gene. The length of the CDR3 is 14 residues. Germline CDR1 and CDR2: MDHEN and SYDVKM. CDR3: CASSPGGTRNEQFF. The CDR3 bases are TGTGCCAGCAGCCCAGGGGGCACTAGGAATGAGCAGTTCTTC.

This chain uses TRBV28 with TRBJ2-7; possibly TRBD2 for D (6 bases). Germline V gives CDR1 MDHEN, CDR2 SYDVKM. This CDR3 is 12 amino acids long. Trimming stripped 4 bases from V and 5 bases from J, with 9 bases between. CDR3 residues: CASSSGRHEQYF. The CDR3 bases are TGTGCCAGCAGTTCTGGGAGGCACGAGCAGTACTTC.

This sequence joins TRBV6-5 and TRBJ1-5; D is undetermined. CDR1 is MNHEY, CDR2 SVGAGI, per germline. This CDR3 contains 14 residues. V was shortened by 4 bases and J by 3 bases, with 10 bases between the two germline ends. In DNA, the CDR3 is TGTGCCAGCAGTTCCGGGTCCCTCAATCAGCCCCAGCATTTT. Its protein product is CASSSGSLNQPQHF.